The 26 T cell receptor beta chains in this list originate from one sample, sequenced in a study of CD8 T cells in Susac syndrome. After extraction with the RNeasy kit, roughly 0.5 to 1 ug of the RNA was reverse transcribed using random hexamers. TCRdb re-called the immunoSEQ multiplex PCR reads with MiXCR, one entry per CDR3 protein. The sample shows hundreds of thousands of distinct CDR3 sequences, 70% to 90% of them seen only once. Specimen: CD8+ T cells from PBMCs. The receptors stem from a human donor with multiple sclerosis.

The chain carries TRBV7-6 and TRBJ2-7; D not resolved. V lost 5 bases and J 9 bases, leaving 11 bases between the germline ends. The V gene's germline CDR1 is SGHVS and CDR2 FNYEAQ. The CDR3 loop spans 11 amino acids. The CDR3 region is CASSPGSVQYF. The CDR3 DNA is TGTGCCAGCAGCCCGGGCAGCGTGCAGTACTTC.

The chain couples TRBV7-9 to TRBJ1-2; possible D gene TRBD1, 5 bases. Per the germline V gene, CDR1 is SEHNR and CDR2 is FQNEAQ (reference sequence). The CDR3 spans 14 residues. Trimming shortened V by 1 base and J by 7 bases, and 13 bases separated the two germline ends. DNA of the CDR3: TGTGCCAGCAGCTTAGGCAGGGAGGAGCGTGGCTACACCTTC. Translating gives CASSLGREERGYTF.

V is TRBV6-2 or TRBV6-3 and J is TRBJ2-1; 12 nucleotides agree with TRBD2. CDR1 and CDR2 (germline): MNHEY, SVGEGT. J gave up 8 bases and V 6 bases, and 11 bases lay outside the gene matches. CDR3 length equals 16 residues. The CDR3: CASRPLSSGRGDEQFF. The CDR3 region has the DNA TGTGCCAGCAGGCCCTTGTCTAGCGGGAGGGGGGATGAGCAGTTCTTC.

The sample holds a few counts of this clonotype. This chain links TRBV6-1 with TRBJ2-6; 9 positions match TRBD1. Germline V gives CDR1 MNHNS, CDR2 SASEGT. V was pared by 11 bases and J by 1 base, with 9 bases of the junction left unmatched. The length of the CDR3 is 16 residues. CDR3 region: CASIRDRVSGANVLTF. CDR3 coding DNA: TGTGCCTCCATCCGGGACAGGGTGTCTGGGGCCAACGTCCTGACTTTC.

This clonotype appeared a few times. The rearrangement uses TRBV27 and TRBJ1-1, with D possibly being TRBD1 (5 bases). Trimming removed 3 bases at V and 7 bases at J, with 9 bases between. CDR3 length: 12 residues. Per germline, CDR1 MNHEY and CDR2 SMNVEV (reference sequence). The chain's CDR3 is CASSFVGDEAFF. The CDR3 DNA reads as TGTGCCAGCAGTTTTGTGGGGGATGAAGCTTTCTTT.

Only one count was recorded for this clonotype. As DNA, the CDR3 is TGCAGTGCTAGAGATTTGGGCAGCATTGGAAACACCATATATTTT. This codes for CSARDLGSIGNTIYF. This chain joins TRBV20-1 and TRBJ1-3, with D unresolved. Germline CDR1 reads DFQATT; CDR2 reads SNEGSKA (reference sequence). Trimming took off 0 bases at V and 3 bases at J, with 12 bases between the two ends. The CDR3 covers 15 residues.

The chain has TRBV24-1 and TRBJ2-7; TRBD2 aligns across 14 bases. Trimming took 7 bases from V and 5 from J; bases not matched to a gene: 3. The CDR3 is 14 amino acids. Per the germline V gene, CDR1 is KGHDR and CDR2 is SFDVKD. CDR3 nucleotides: TGTGCCACCAGCGGGACTAGCGGGAGCAACGAGCAGTACTTC. Protein product: CATSGTSGSNEQYF.

V and J are TRBV7-8 and TRBJ2-1; maybe TRBD2 (5 bases). V was trimmed by 5 bases and J by 0 bases, leaving 14 bases between them. Germline values: CDR1 SGHVS, CDR2 FQNEAQ. The length of the CDR3 is 16 residues. CDR3 in amino acids: CASSTLTTPSYNEQFF. CDR3 in DNA: TGTGCCAGCAGCACCTTGACTACACCCTCCTACAATGAGCAGTTCTTC.

The chain employs TRBV27 and TRBJ1-2; D possibly corresponds to TRBD1 (5 bases). Germline CDR1 reads MNHEY; CDR2 reads SMNVEV (reference sequence). This CDR3 contains 15 residues. The germline V and J ends were trimmed by 5 bases and 1 base, with 14 bases remaining between them. CDR3 loop: CASSPRQLNNYGYTF. The CDR3 coding sequence is TGTGCCAGCAGTCCCCGACAGCTTAATAACTATGGCTACACCTTC.

This chain joins TRBV7-8 and TRBJ2-7; tentative D call: TRBD1 (5 bases). The CDR3 consists of 14 residues. The V end was cut by 5 bases, the J end by 2 bases, with 13 bases between. CDR1 SGHVS and CDR2 FQNEAQ come from the germline V gene. The CDR3 nucleotides read TGTGCCAGCAGCGAATGGACACGTCCCTACGAGCAGTACTTC. Amino acid sequence: CASSEWTRPYEQYF.

The CDR3 DNA reads TGTGCCAGCGGGGCAGGGGAAACAGATACGCAGTATTTT. This encodes CASGAGETDTQYF. V gene TRBV27 combines with J gene TRBJ2-3, with a weak D call TRBD1 (6 bases). V gave up 8 bases and J gave up 3 bases, with 12 bases separating them. The CDR3 spans 13 residues. The germline gives CDR1 MNHEY, CDR2 SMNVEV (reference sequence).

The rearrangement joins TRBV12-3 or TRBV12-4 to TRBJ1-4; D is unclear. The CDR3 spans 13 residues. Between the trimmed V and J ends, which lost 5 bases and 5 bases, there was a span of 9 bases. CDR3 region: CASSPSLNEKLFF. In nucleotides, the CDR3 is TGTGCCAGCAGTCCGAGCTTGAATGAAAAACTGTTTTTT.

This clonotype has just one count. CDR3 sequence: CASTRGSTSYNEQFF. For the CDR3, the DNA is TGTGCCAGCACAAGGGGTTCTACGTCCTACAATGAGCAGTTCTTC. This chain links TRBV27 with TRBJ2-1; D may be TRBD1 (5 bases). This CDR3 is built from 15 residues. The germline V and J ends were trimmed by 7 bases and 1 base, with 14 bases remaining between them. Per the germline V gene, CDR1 is MNHEY and CDR2 is SMNVEV (reference sequence).

The rearrangement uses TRBV28 and TRBJ1-1; the D is unclear. Germline CDR1 reads MDHEN; CDR2 reads SYDVKM. The CDR3 spans 13 residues. The V end lost 10 bases, the J end lost 4 bases, and 16 bases lay between the germline ends. The CDR3, as DNA: TGTGCCACCCGACTCGGTCGGGGCACTGAAGCTTTCTTT. Amino acid sequence: CATRLGRGTEAFF. Full variable domain (rest looked up from reference TRBV28 and TRBJ1-1): DVKVTQSSRYLVKRTGEKVFLECVQDMDHENMFWYRQDPGLGLRLIYFSYDVKMKEKGDIPEGYSVSREKKERFSLILESASTNQTSMYLCATRLGRGTEAFFGQGTRLTVV.

This chain links TRBV9 with TRBJ2-7; 8 bases line up with TRBD2. Trimming cost V 3 bases and J 4 bases; bases outside gene matches: 12. This CDR3 is built from 16 residues. Germline loops: CDR1 SGDLS, CDR2 YYNGEE. This CDR3 is CASSGRVGAGVYEQYF. The CDR3, as DNA: TGTGCCAGCAGCGGGCGCGTAGGAGCGGGAGTATACGAGCAGTACTTC.

This chain connects TRBV9 to TRBJ1-3, with D perhaps TRBD1 (5 bases). CDR3 size: 14 residues. Looked up from germline, CDR1 is SGDLS and CDR2 is YYNGEE. The ends were cut back, 5 bases at V and 0 bases at J, with 9 bases in the middle. The CDR3 sequence is CASRAGISGNTIYF. CDR3 DNA: TGTGCCAGCAGGGCAGGGATCTCTGGAAACACCATATATTTT.

V usage is TRBV2 and J usage is TRBJ2-7; D ambiguous. Germline V CDR1 and CDR2: SNHLY, FYNNEI. V was pared by 9 bases and J by 1 base, with 19 bases between. The CDR3 runs 15 residues. The CDR3 nucleotides read TGTGCCAGTAATTTTGTGCCCCAACCATCCTACGAGCAGTACTTC. Translation: CASNFVPQPSYEQYF.

The chain employs TRBV29-1 and TRBJ1-1; TRBD1 might be the D (6 bases). CDR1 SQVTM and CDR2 ANQGSEA come from the germline V gene. V lost 0 bases, J lost 9 bases, and 11 bases lay in between. The CDR3 totals 12 residues. The CDR3 nucleotides read TGCAGCGTTGAAGATCAGGGGCCCCAAGCTTTCTTT. Encoded protein: CSVEDQGPQAFF.

The chain combines TRBV20-1 with TRBJ1-1; 9 bases are a match to TRBD1. The germline V gene encodes CDR1 DFQATT and CDR2 SNEGSKA (reference sequence). CDR3 length: 15 amino acids. V shed 0 bases and J 1 base; nucleotides not matched to a gene: 3. In DNA, the CDR3 is TGCAGTGCTAGAGATAAGGACAGGGGGAACACTGAAGCTTTCTTT. This codes for CSARDKDRGNTEAFF.

The DNA of the CDR3 is TGCGCCAGCAGGGATAGCGGGAGTGTGTACGAGCAGTACTTC. This encodes CASRDSGSVYEQYF. The chain links TRBV10-2 to TRBJ2-7; 9 bases are a match to TRBD2. CDR3 length: 14 amino acids. CDR1 and CDR2 from the germline V gene are WSHSY and SAAADI. Trimming at V came to 6 bases and at J to 4 bases, leaving 7 bases not matched to a gene.

The chain is built from TRBV2 and TRBJ2-5, with D possibly TRBD2 on 7 matching bases. The V end was cut by 4 bases, the J end by 1 base, with 16 bases between. CDR3 size: 16 residues. Per the germline V gene, CDR1 is SNHLY and CDR2 is FYNNEI. The DNA for the CDR3 is TGTGCCAGCAGTGTAGTGGCGGGGGCTACCCAAGAGACCCAGTACTTC. This gives the protein CASSVVAGATQETQYF.

This chain links TRBV7-9 with TRBJ2-3; D remains unclear. Per the germline V gene, CDR1 is SEHNR and CDR2 is FQNEAQ (reference sequence). V was shortened by 1 base and J by 2 bases, with 10 bases between the two germline ends. The CDR3 contains 15 residues. CDR3 DNA sequence: TGTGCCAGCAGCTTAGGGGATTCCCCCACAGATACGCAGTATTTT. Translated: CASSLGDSPTDTQYF.

This rearrangement joins TRBV12-3 or TRBV12-4 to TRBJ2-1; 9 bases align to TRBD2. This CDR3 comprises 14 residues. V lost 7 bases and J lost 8; bases outside the gene matches: 9. CDR3 coding DNA: TGTGCCAGCACCTCGGGACTAGCTGTCGATGAGCAGTTCTTC. Translated, it gives CASTSGLAVDEQFF.

The chain joins TRBV27 to TRBJ2-2; weak D call: TRBD2 (5 bases). The V end lost 6 bases, the J end lost 4 bases, and 21 bases lay between the germline ends. CDR1 MNHEY and CDR2 SMNVEV come from the germline V gene (reference sequence). The CDR3 has 17 residues. Here the CDR3 reads CASSNYLLEGGTGELFF. Here the CDR3 DNA reads TGTGCCAGCAGCAATTATTTACTAGAAGGAGGCACCGGGGAGCTGTTTTTT.

The V gene is TRBV7-2, the J gene TRBJ2-3, with D tentatively TRBD1 or TRBD2 (6 bases each). Looked up from germline, CDR1 is SGHTA and CDR2 is FQGNSA. The ends were cut back, 5 bases at V and 1 base at J, with 16 bases in the middle. This CDR3 is built from 16 residues. As DNA, the CDR3 is TGTGCCAGCAGCGAAAAGGGGGGCCTGGGCACAGATACGCAGTATTTT. Translating gives CASSEKGGLGTDTQYF.

The rearrangement uses TRBV5-6 and TRBJ2-1; no firm D call. The germline gives CDR1 SGHDT, CDR2 YYEEEE. The CDR3 consists of 12 residues. V lost 1 base, J lost 7 bases, and 6 bases lay in between. CDR3 nucleotide sequence: TGTGCCAGCAGCTTGTTCCCGAATGAGCAGTTCTTC. As protein: CASSLFPNEQFF.